The clone carrying this T cell receptor (beta chain) occurred once. This specimen belongs to a study of OX40 agonist ivuxolimab in advanced cancers. CDR1 MNHNY and CDR2 SVGAGI come from the germline V gene (reference sequence). The CDR3 loop spans 15 amino acids. With 6 bases removed from V and 5 bases from J, the gap between germline ends came to 19 bases. Using immunoSEQ multiplex PCR, the repertoire was profiled, and TCRdb retains in-frame clones only, with some absent. The sample shows tens of thousands of clones, 75% to 90% of them seen only once. The rearrangement joins TRBV6-6 to TRBJ1-1, with D possibly TRBD1 on 5 matching bases. The sample here was CD4+ or CD8+ T cells sorted from blood, taken in a trial of the OX40 agonist ivuxolimab. The TCR originated in an adult with an advanced solid tumor such as melanoma, head and neck, liver or kidney cancer. For the CDR3, the DNA is TGTGCCAGCAGGCTGTATCAGGGCTTAGGGACTGAAGCTTTCTTT. It specifies CASRLYQGLGTEAFF.